This T cell receptor beta chain was recovered during a study of control samples from healthy donors and cancer patients. TCRdb keeps only in-frame clones here, not all; method: immunoSEQ multiplex PCR. The sample shows about 120,000 clones, 85% to 90% of them seen only once. Germline V gene sequence: CDR1 KGHSH, CDR2 LQKENI. The CDR3 covers 13 residues. J was trimmed by 10 bases and V by 6 bases; bases with no gene match: 8. The chain has TRBV18 and TRBJ1-2; the match to TRBD1 covers 10 bases. The sample comprised blood. The source of this sequence is a woman in her 70s in good health. The CDR3 DNA sequence: TGTGCCAGCTCCCGCGGGACAGGGGTCCTCTACACCTTC. It encodes CASSRGTGVLYTF.